Many counts were recorded for the clone carrying this T cell receptor beta chain. What it binds is not known. This record belongs to a study of neurological immune-mediated disorders. cDNA synthesis was performed by 5'RACE with 10-nucleotide random UMIs. TCRdb redid the calling of the 5' RACE reads with MiXCR, one entry per CDR3 protein. The table lists roughly 48,000 distinct CDR3 sequences, 10% to 15% of them singletons. Study results and limitations: The absence of shared CDR3 amino acid sequences among expanded clones across subjects suggests private repertoires in all groups.

This CDR3 has 15 residues. Germline CDR1 SGHDT, CDR2 YYEEEE. V was clipped by 6 bases and J by 4 bases; unmatched bases: 9. Time point noted: longitudinal time-point 3. Sequencing used PBMCs. The TCR originated in a male donor with HTLV-1-associated myelopathy (HAM/TSP). The chain links TRBV5-6 to TRBJ1-5, with 8 bases matching TRBD1. DNA of the CDR3: TGTGCCAGCACCCGACAGGGGTTAAAGAATCAGCCCCAGCATTTT. It codes for CASTRQGLKNQPQHF. The variable domain in full, completed from reference TRBV5-6 and TRBJ1-5, reads DAGVTQSPTHLIKTRGQQVTLRCSPKSGHDTVSWYQQALGQGPQFIFQYYEEEERQRGNFPDRFSGHQFPNYSSELNVNALLLGDSALYLCASTRQGLKNQPQHFGDGTRLSIL.